The clone carrying this T cell receptor (beta chain) came up a few times. Treatment reported: randomized to nivolumab then ipilimumab (arm A) or the reverse (arm B). DNA-damaging chemotherapy had not been given to any patient beforehand. The table came from immunoSEQ multiplex PCR; TCRdb's copy has only in-frame clones and leaves some out. Of about 18,000 clones listed, 70% to 75% are singletons. The sample originates from a study of sequential checkpoint blockade in melanoma. At the level of the study: First-line arms were nivolumab then ipilimumab, or the reverse, randomized 1:1.

This CDR3 spans 18 amino acids. Trimming took 4 bases from V and 2 from J; bases not matched to a gene: 13. Looked up from germline, CDR1 is SEHNR and CDR2 is FQNEAQ (reference sequence). The receptor's source is a human donor with melanoma. This chain connects TRBV7-9 to TRBJ2-7; 11 bases map to TRBD2. The starting material was CD8+ T cells sorted from blood (inferred from file names), obtained from a patient given nivolumab and ipilimumab in sequence. The CDR3 region is CASSSARLAGGFAYEQYF. In DNA, the CDR3 is TGTGCCAGCAGCTCCGCGAGGCTAGCGGGGGGATTTGCCTACGAGCAGTACTTC.